These 14 T cell receptor beta chains were sequenced from one sample in a study of beta chain features in type 1 diabetes. Expressed TCRB transcripts were sequenced because the entire RNA isolate underwent reverse transcription. The protocol was immunoSEQ multiplex PCR, while the TCRdb copy is restricted to in-frame clones and leaves out a portion. Found here are 450,000 to 600,000 clones, about 32% of them singletons; the top ten hold about 0.065%. The sample taken for sequencing was naive CD4+ T cells from blood. The receptors stem from a man between 18 and 29 years old in good health.

This chain uses TRBV19 with TRBJ2-5, with unresolved D. Germline CDR1 and CDR2: LNHDA and SQIVND (reference sequence). This CDR3 contains 11 residues. V gave up 3 bases and J gave up 5 bases, with 4 bases separating them. This CDR3 reads CASSIIETQYF. The CDR3 DNA reads as TGTGCCAGTAGTATTATTGAGACCCAGTACTTC. The variable domain in full, completed from reference TRBV19 and TRBJ2-5, reads DGGITQSPKYLFRKEGQNVTLSCEQNLNHDAMYWYRQDPGQGLRLIYYSQIVNDFQKGDIAEGYSVSREKKESFPLTVTSAQKNPTAFYLCASSIIETQYFGPGTRLLVL.

This clone was observed a few times. The rearrangement joins TRBV7-2 to TRBJ2-7; 9 nucleotides line up with TRBD2. The length of the CDR3 is 15 residues. The ends lost 5 bases at V and 2 bases at J; junction bases unmatched: 7. The V gene's germline CDR1 is SGHTA and CDR2 FQGNSA. For the CDR3, the DNA is TGTGCCAGCAGCCCTTTTAGCGGGAGTACCTACGAGCAGTACTTC. It yields the protein CASSPFSGSTYEQYF.

The sample holds one count of this clone. This chain links TRBV6-1 with TRBJ1-2; D gene unclear. Trimming pared 8 bases from V and 4 bases from J, leaving 11 bases between. There are 12 residues in the CDR3. Germline V CDR1 and CDR2: MNHNS, SASEGT. The CDR3 sequence: CASLPPSYGYTF. In nucleotides, the CDR3 is TGTGCCAGCTTGCCCCCGAGCTATGGCTACACCTTC.

This rearrangement joins TRBV25-1 to TRBJ1-4; 7 bases align to TRBD1. The length of the CDR3 is 14 residues. Per germline, CDR1 MGHDK and CDR2 SYGVNS. Trimming cost V 7 bases and J 5 bases; bases outside gene matches: 7. Here the CDR3 DNA reads TGTGCCAGCACGTCGACAGGGCGAAATGAAAAACTGTTTTTT. Translating it yields CASTSTGRNEKLFF.

The rearrangement joins TRBV2 to TRBJ1-2; D not certain. V lost 3 bases and J 7 bases, leaving 9 bases between the germline ends. CDR3 length: 12 amino acids. Germline CDR1 SNHLY, CDR2 FYNNEI. The chain's CDR3 is CASSDRRTGYTF. In nucleotides, the CDR3 is TGTGCCAGCAGTGACCGGAGGACTGGCTACACCTTC.

The V gene is TRBV9, the J gene TRBJ2-1; 11 nucleotides match TRBD2. Germline V gene lookup returns CDR1 SGDLS and CDR2 YYNGEE. The CDR3 is 15 amino acids. V gave up 3 bases and J gave up 6 bases; unmatched junction bases: 5. Here the CDR3 DNA reads TGTGCCAGCAGCGCCGCTAGCGGGAGGACCAATGAGCAGTTCTTC. This sequence encodes CASSAASGRTNEQFF.

There are a few counts of this clone. The V and J genes are TRBV28 and TRBJ1-4; D is possibly TRBD1 (5 bases). Trimming took 5 bases from V and 4 from J, leaving 8 bases between them. Germline-derived CDR1 and CDR2 are MDHEN and SYDVKM. The CDR3 has 13 residues. As DNA, the CDR3 is TGTGCCAGCAGTCCGACAGATAATGAAAAACTGTTTTTT. Its protein product is CASSPTDNEKLFF.

This clone was observed a few times. The genes are TRBV5-1 and TRBJ2-1; tentatively, D is TRBD1 (6 bases). With 2 bases removed from V and 5 bases from J, the gap between germline ends came to 8 bases. The V gene's germline CDR1 is SGHRS and CDR2 YFSETQ. This CDR3 is built from 13 residues. The CDR3 reads CASSFGQNNEQFF. CDR3 in DNA: TGCGCCAGCAGCTTCGGACAGAACAATGAGCAGTTCTTC.

The V and J genes are TRBV18 and TRBJ1-1, with no clear D. The V and J ends lost 6 bases and 4 bases respectively, with 15 bases between them. Germline CDR1 reads KGHSH; CDR2 reads LQKENI. The CDR3 totals 14 residues. CDR3 in DNA: TGTGCCAGCTCGCCTATTGATCTTGGCACTGAAGCTTTCTTT. This codes for CASSPIDLGTEAFF. Combining the CDR3 with reference TRBV18 and TRBJ1-1 gives the whole variable domain NAGVMQNPRHLVRRRGQEARLRCSPMKGHSHVYWYRQLPEEGLKFMVYLQKENIIDESGMPKERFSAEFPKEGPSILRIQQVVRGDSAAYFCASSPIDLGTEAFFGQGTRLTVV.

This clone was picked up one time. This sequence joins TRBV7-3 and TRBJ2-1; 9 bases match TRBD1. The germline gives CDR1 SGHTA, CDR2 FQGTGA. The junction had 8 bases not matched to a gene; V was cut back by 6 bases and J by 2 bases. The CDR3 runs 16 residues. The CDR3 DNA is TGTGCCAGCAGTCCAACCGGGACAGGGACCTACAATGAGCAGTTCTTC. Amino acid sequence: CASSPTGTGTYNEQFF.

J is TRBJ1-2 and V is TRBV14; D remains unclear. Germline CDR1 reads SGHDN; CDR2 reads FVKESK. V lost 1 base and J lost 4, with 13 bases in between. The CDR3 consists of 15 residues. In nucleotides, the CDR3 is TGTGCCAGCAGCCAAGGGCCATCTAGAGGCTATGGCTACACCTTC. It translates to CASSQGPSRGYGYTF. Drawing the rest from reference TRBV14 and TRBJ1-2, the complete variable domain is EAGVTQFPSHSVIEKGQTVTLRCDPISGHDNLYWYRRVMGKEIKFLLHFVKESKQDESGMPNNRFLAERTGGTYSTLKVQPAELEDSGVYFCASSQGPSRGYGYTFGSGTRLTVV.

This chain uses TRBV6-5 with TRBJ2-7; D is uncertain. The V and J ends lost 2 bases and 0 bases respectively, with 5 bases between them. CDR1 and CDR2 from the germline V gene are MNHEY and SVGAGI. This CDR3 is built from 13 residues. The CDR3 sequence is CASSYRPSYEQYF. Here the CDR3 DNA reads TGTGCCAGCAGTTACAGACCCTCCTACGAGCAGTACTTC.

This chain links TRBV10-3 with TRBJ2-1; 10 bases agree with TRBD2. Losses at the gene ends were 3 bases for V and 4 bases for J; bases not matched to a gene: 3. In germline, CDR1 is ENHRY, CDR2 SYGVKD. The CDR3 loop spans 15 amino acids. The CDR3 loop is CAISDASGRYNEQFF. Written as DNA, the CDR3 is TGTGCCATCAGTGACGCTAGCGGGAGATACAATGAGCAGTTCTTC.

This clone was seen only a few times. The chain uses TRBV10-3 and TRBJ2-1; 8 nucleotides match TRBD1. V dropped 0 bases and J dropped 10; count of bases not matched to a gene: 8. The V gene's germline CDR1 is ENHRY and CDR2 SYGVKD. CDR3 length: 15 residues. DNA for the CDR3: TGTGCCATCAGTGAGTCCCCTGACAGGGGACGAGAGCAGTTCTTC. Translation gives CAISESPDRGREQFF.